The TCR beta chain under discussion was sequenced for a study of T cells in Graves' hyperthyroidism and ophthalmopathy. Study results and limitations: Blood also showed most of the thyroid clonotypes that were expanded above 0.001.

The CDR3 is 13 amino acids. V gave up 7 bases and J gave up 5 bases, with 17 bases separating them. Germline CDR1 is SQVTM and CDR2 is ANQGSEA. The investigators amplified TCR beta CDR3 regions from RNA transcripts. First-round RT-PCR of the TCR CDR3 relied on the HTBI primer set. TCRdb redid the calling of the multiplex PCR reads with MiXCR, one entry per CDR3 protein. The sample includes hundreds of thousands of distinct CDR3 sequences, 46% of them seen just once. A word on this clonotype: What it recognizes is unknown.

Orbital computed tomography, thyroid ultrasound, serum thyroxine and TRAb, and clinical symptoms together informed the diagnoses. The J gene is TRBJ2-5, the V gene TRBV29-1; D is possibly TRBD1 (6 bases). The TCR sequence derives from a woman younger than 35 with Graves' hyperthyroidism. Sequencing was carried out using peripheral blood or thyroid tissue (not recorded which). The CDR3 bases are TGCAGCGGCCGACCAGGGGATGGGGAGACCCAGTACTTC. Translated, it gives CSGRPGDGETQYF.